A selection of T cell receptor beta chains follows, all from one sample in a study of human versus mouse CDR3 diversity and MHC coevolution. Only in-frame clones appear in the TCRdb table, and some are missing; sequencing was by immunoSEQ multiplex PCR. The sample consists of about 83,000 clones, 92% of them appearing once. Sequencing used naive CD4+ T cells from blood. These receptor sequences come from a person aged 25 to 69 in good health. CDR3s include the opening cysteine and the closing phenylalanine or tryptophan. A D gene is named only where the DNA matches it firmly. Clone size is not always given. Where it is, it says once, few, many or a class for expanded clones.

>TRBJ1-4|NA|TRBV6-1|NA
CASSGHRATNEKLFF
TGTGCCAGCAGTGGCCACAGGGCAACTAATGAAAAACTGTTTTTT
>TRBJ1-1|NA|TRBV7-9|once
CASSPETDPNTEAFF
TGTGCCAGCAGCCCAGAGACAGACCCGAACACTGAAGCTTTCTTT
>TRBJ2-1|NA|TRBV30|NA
CACHRGLNEQFF
TGTGCCTGCCATCGGGGATTGAATGAGCAGTTCTTC
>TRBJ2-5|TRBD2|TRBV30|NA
CAWSVSAGEQYF
TGTGCCTGGAGTGTGTCAGCGGGGGAGCAGTACTTC
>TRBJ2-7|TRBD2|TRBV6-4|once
CASSEGGEREQYF
TGTGCCAGCAGTGAGGGGGGGGAGAGGGAGCAGTACTTC
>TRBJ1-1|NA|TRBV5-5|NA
CASSSTGNTEAFF
TGTGCCAGCAGCTCAACAGGGAACACTGAAGCTTTCTTT
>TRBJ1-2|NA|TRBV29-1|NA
CSVDEGVGYGYTF
TGCAGCGTTGATGAGGGAGTTGGCTATGGCTACACCTTC
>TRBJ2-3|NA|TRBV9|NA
CASSGRGNTDTQYF
TGTGCCAGCAGCGGTCGGGGAAACACAGATACGCAGTATTTT
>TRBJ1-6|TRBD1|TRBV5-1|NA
CASSLYGQGALGNSPLHF
TGCGCCAGCAGCTTGTATGGGCAGGGGGCGCTTGGGAATTCACCCCTCCACTTT
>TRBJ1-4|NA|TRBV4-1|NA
CASSPTSGGTNEKLFF
TGCGCCAGCAGCCCCACCTCGGGGGGCACTAATGAAAAACTGTTTTTT
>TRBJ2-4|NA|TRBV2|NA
CASRTSPKNIQYF
TGTGCCAGCAGGACAAGTCCTAAAAACATTCAGTACTTC
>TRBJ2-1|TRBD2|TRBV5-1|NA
CASSLSSGGANEQFF
TGCGCCAGCAGCTTGTCCAGCGGGGGGGCCAATGAGCAGTTCTTC
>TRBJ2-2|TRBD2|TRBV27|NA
CASSLRGERNTGELFF
TGTGCCAGCAGTCTCCGGGGGGAACGGAACACCGGGGAGCTGTTTTTT
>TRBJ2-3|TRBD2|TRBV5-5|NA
CASSPTRGGPSPDTQYF
TGTGCCAGCAGCCCCACACGCGGGGGGCCCTCACCAGATACGCAGTATTTT
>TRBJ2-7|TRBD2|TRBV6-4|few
CASSPASGREERYEQYF
TGTGCCAGCAGCCCGGCTAGCGGGAGGGAGGAACGCTACGAGCAGTACTTC
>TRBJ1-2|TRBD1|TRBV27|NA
CASSLSFWTGGNYGYTF
TGTGCCAGCAGTTTATCTTTCTGGACAGGGGGCAACTATGGCTACACCTTC
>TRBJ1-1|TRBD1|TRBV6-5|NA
CASSSRDSSSEAFF
TGTGCCAGCAGTTCAAGGGACAGTTCTTCTGAAGCTTTCTTT
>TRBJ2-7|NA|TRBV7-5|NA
CVRSLTSGSSHEQYF
TGTGTCAGAAGCTTGACTAGCGGGAGTTCCCACGAGCAGTACTTC
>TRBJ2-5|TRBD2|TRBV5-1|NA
CASSIGLVGERTQYF
TGCGCCAGCAGCATAGGACTAGTCGGGGAGAGGACCCAGTACTTC
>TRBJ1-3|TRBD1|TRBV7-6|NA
CASSDRTGDGNTIYF
TGTGCCAGCAGCGACCGGACAGGGGACGGAAACACCATATATTTT
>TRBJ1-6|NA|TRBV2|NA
CASSFWQERSPLHF
TGTGCCAGCAGCTTCTGGCAGGAACGTTCACCCCTCCACTTT
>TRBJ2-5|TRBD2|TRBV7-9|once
CASSGAGGGSATQYF
TGTGCCAGCAGCGGGGCGGGGGGCGGTTCCGCCACCCAGTACTTC
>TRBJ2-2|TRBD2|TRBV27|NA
CASRGSSGGSTGELFF
TGTGCCAGCAGGGGGTCTAGCGGGGGTTCCACCGGGGAGCTGTTTTTT
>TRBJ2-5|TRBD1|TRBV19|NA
CASTNSGTGGRETQYF
TGTGCCAGTACCAATAGTGGGACAGGGGGACGGGAGACCCAGTACTTC
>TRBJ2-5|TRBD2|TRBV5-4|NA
CASSGAGAGETQYF
TGTGCCAGCAGCGGAGCGGGAGCGGGAGAGACCCAGTACTTC
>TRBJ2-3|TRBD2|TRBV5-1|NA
CASSLGTSGGYTDTQYF
TGCGCCAGCAGCTTAGGGACTAGCGGGGGATACACAGATACGCAGTATTTT
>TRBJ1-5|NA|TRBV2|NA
CASSSTGPTGPQHF
TGTGCCAGCAGTTCAACAGGGCCCACAGGGCCCCAGCATTTT
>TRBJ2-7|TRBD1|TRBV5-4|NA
CASSRDRGPTGAYEQYF
TGTGCCAGCAGCAGGGACAGGGGACCCACCGGGGCCTACGAGCAGTACTTC
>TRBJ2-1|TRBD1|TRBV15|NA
CATSRPGQGNNEQFF
TGTGCCACCAGCAGGCCGGGACAGGGGAACAATGAGCAGTTCTTC
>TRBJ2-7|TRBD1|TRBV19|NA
CASSDEQGTNEQYF
TGTGCCAGTAGTGACGAACAGGGGACCAATGAGCAGTACTTC
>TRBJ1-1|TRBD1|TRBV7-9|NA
CASSLGAGQGVKAFF
TGTGCCAGCAGCTTAGGGGCGGGACAGGGGGTGAAGGCTTTCTTT
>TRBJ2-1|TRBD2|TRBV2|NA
CASSELVAGELEQFF
TGTGCCAGCAGTGAATTGGTAGCGGGAGAACTTGAGCAGTTCTTC
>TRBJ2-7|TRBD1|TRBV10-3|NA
CAIRASMGQANSYEQYF
TGTGCCATAAGAGCGTCGATGGGACAGGCAAATTCCTACGAGCAGTACTTC
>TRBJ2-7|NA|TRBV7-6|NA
CASSPGLAITYEQYF
TGTGCCAGCAGCCCCGGACTTGCGATTACCTACGAGCAGTACTTC
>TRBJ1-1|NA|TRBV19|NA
CASRLTADTEAFF
TGTGCCAGTAGACTTACAGCGGACACTGAAGCTTTCTTT
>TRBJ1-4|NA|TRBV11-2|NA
CASSRGVGGNEKLFF
TGTGCCAGCAGTCGAGGGGTAGGGGGTAATGAAAAACTGTTTTTT